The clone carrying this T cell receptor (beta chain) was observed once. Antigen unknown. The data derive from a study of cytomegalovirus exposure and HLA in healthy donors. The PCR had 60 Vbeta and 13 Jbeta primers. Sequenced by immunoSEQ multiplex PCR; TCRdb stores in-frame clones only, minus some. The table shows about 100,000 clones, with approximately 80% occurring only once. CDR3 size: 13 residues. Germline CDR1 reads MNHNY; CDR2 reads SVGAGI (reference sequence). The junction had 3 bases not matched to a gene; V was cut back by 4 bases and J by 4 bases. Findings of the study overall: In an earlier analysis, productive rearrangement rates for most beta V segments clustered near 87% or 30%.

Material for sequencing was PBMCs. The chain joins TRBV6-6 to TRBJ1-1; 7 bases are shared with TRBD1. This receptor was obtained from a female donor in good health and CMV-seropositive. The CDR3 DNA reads TGTGCCAGCAGTTCCGACAGGGCCACTGAAGCTTTCTTT. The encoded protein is CASSSDRATEAFF.